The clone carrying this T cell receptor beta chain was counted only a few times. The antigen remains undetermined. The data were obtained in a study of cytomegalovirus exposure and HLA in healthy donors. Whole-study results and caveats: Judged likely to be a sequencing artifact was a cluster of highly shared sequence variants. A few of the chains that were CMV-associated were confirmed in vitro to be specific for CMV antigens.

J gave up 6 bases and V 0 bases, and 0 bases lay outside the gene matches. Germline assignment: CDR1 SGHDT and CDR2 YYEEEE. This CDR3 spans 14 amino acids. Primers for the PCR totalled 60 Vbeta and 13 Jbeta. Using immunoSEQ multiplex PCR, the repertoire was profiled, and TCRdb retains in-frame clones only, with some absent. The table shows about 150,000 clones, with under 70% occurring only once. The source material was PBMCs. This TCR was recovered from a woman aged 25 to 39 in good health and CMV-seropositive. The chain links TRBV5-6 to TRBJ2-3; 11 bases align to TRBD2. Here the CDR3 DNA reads TGTGCCAGCAGCTTGGGACTAGCGGGGGATACGCAGTATTTT. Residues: CASSLGLAGDTQYF.